One sample yielded the 15 T cell receptor beta chains listed below, sequenced in a study of CD8+ T cells in alopecia areata. After isolation, RNA underwent reverse transcription to generate cDNA as the sequencing template. Assay used: immunoSEQ multiplex PCR; TCRdb lists only in-frame clones, some missing. Of roughly 120,000 clones in the sample, approximately 58% were seen once. The specimen sequenced was CD4+ T cells sorted from blood. The receptors stem from a human donor in good health.

This clone has a handful of counts. The rearrangement joins TRBV10-2 to TRBJ2-3; D is perhaps TRBD2 (6 bases). The CDR3 length is 15 residues. Deletions cut 7 bases from V and 0 bases from J, with 14 bases between. Germline V gene data show CDR1 as WSHSY and CDR2 as SAAADI. The CDR3 spells CASNDWGTSTDTQYF. The DNA for the CDR3 is TGCGCCAGCAACGACTGGGGGACTAGCACAGATACGCAGTATTTT.

This clone was counted a few times. This sequence joins TRBV29-1 and TRBJ1-2; 12 bases are a match to TRBD1. V shed 4 bases, J shed 2 bases, and the junction held 11 bases outside the gene matches. This CDR3 is built from 17 residues. Germline CDR1 SQVTM, CDR2 ANQGSEA. The CDR3 DNA is TGCAGCGTTGGGATGGGGACAGGGGGCGAAGGCAACTATGGCTACACCTTC. This codes for CSVGMGTGGEGNYGYTF.

This clone was counted a single time. This chain joins TRBV12-5 and TRBJ2-7, with a possible D match to TRBD1 (6 bases). The CDR3 totals 14 residues. Germline lookup yields CDR1 LGHNT and CDR2 FRNRAP. Trimming pared 7 bases from V and 7 bases from J, leaving 20 bases between. DNA for the CDR3: TGTGCTAGTGCCCCGACAGGCTCCTACGTGGAGCAGTACTTC. It codes for CASAPTGSYVEQYF.

The sample holds many counts of this clone. The chain has TRBV7-3 and TRBJ1-1, with D maybe TRBD1 (6 bases). Germline loops: CDR1 SGHTA, CDR2 FQGTGA. The CDR3 covers 14 residues. V lost 5 bases and J 2 bases, leaving 12 bases between the germline ends. The CDR3 loop reads CASSLGGSNTEAFF. The CDR3 region has the DNA TGTGCCAGCAGCCTAGGGGGATCAAACACTGAAGCTTTCTTT.

The chain couples TRBV27 to TRBJ1-1, with 9 nucleotides matching TRBD1. The J segment lost 1 base and the V segment lost 4 bases, leaving 1 base of the junction unmatched. This CDR3 contains 14 residues. Germline V gene sequence: CDR1 MNHEY, CDR2 SMNVEV (reference sequence). CDR3: CASSWDRANTEAFF. CDR3 sequence (DNA): TGTGCCAGCAGTTGGGACAGGGCGAACACTGAAGCTTTCTTT.

This clone occurred a few times. V is TRBV7-9 and J is TRBJ2-6; 7 bases align to TRBD1. Germline CDR1 reads SEHNR; CDR2 reads FQNEAQ (reference sequence). The CDR3 sequence is 17 residues long. Germline trimming cut 5 bases from V and 2 bases from J; bases unmatched to any gene: 9. In nucleotides, the CDR3 is TGTGCCAGCAGCCTGAACAGGGGCTTGGCTGGGGCCAACGTCCTGACTTTC. It yields the protein CASSLNRGLAGANVLTF. The entire variable domain, with the rest obtained from reference TRBV7-9 and TRBJ2-6, is as follows: DTGVSQNPRHKITKRGQNVTFRCDPISEHNRLYWYRQTLGQGPEFLTYFQNEAQLEKSRLLSDRFSAERPKGSFSTLEIQRTEQGDSAMYLCASSLNRGLAGANVLTFGAGSRLTVL.

V usage is TRBV5-4 and J usage is TRBJ1-1; no firm D call. Germline V CDR1 and CDR2: SGHNT, YYREEE (reference sequence). This CDR3 spans 15 amino acids. V lost 4 bases, J lost 1 base, and 14 bases lay in between. CDR3 residues: CASSPDWGGNTEAFF. The CDR3, as DNA: TGTGCCAGCAGCCCGGACTGGGGTGGGAACACTGAAGCTTTCTTT.

J is TRBJ1-2 and V is TRBV4-1, with D perhaps TRBD1 (5 bases). The CDR3 sequence is 16 residues long. Trimming took off 2 bases at V and 8 bases at J, with 21 bases between the two ends. In germline, CDR1 is MGHRA, CDR2 YSYEKL. The CDR3 DNA is TGCGCCAGCAGCCAAACCGATTCGGGGACCGTCGACGGCTACACCTTC. Translated: CASSQTDSGTVDGYTF.

The J gene is TRBJ1-6, the V gene TRBV4-1; no reliable D call. This CDR3 region has 15 residues. Germline CDR1 MGHRA, CDR2 YSYEKL. Deletions cut 0 bases from V and 7 bases from J, with 10 bases between. In nucleotides, the CDR3 is TGCGCCAGCAGCCAAGACGGAACACGAAATTCACCCCTCCACTTT. Its translation: CASSQDGTRNSPLHF.

The rearrangement uses TRBV30 and TRBJ1-4, with no clear D. The CDR3 contains 13 residues. The V gene lost 3 bases and the J gene lost 10 bases, with 15 bases spanning the gap. CDR1 is GTSNPN and CDR2 is SVGIG in the germline V gene (reference sequence). CDR3 DNA sequence: TGTGCCTGGAGAGAGACTGGAAACGCAAAACTGTTTTTT. Amino acids: CAWRETGNAKLFF.

This clone was seen only a few times. This sequence joins TRBV5-6 and TRBJ1-1; 11 bases align to TRBD1. The CDR3 consists of 13 residues. Germline V lookup: CDR1 SGHDT, CDR2 YYEEEE. V gave up 4 bases and J gave up 4 bases; unmatched junction bases: 0. The CDR3 is CASSGTGGTEAFF. For the CDR3, the DNA is TGTGCCAGCAGCGGGACAGGGGGCACTGAAGCTTTCTTT.

This clone appeared a few times. The CDR3 protein is CASSPYVGPGEQFF. CDR3 in DNA: TGTGCCAGCAGTCCCTATGTGGGGCCGGGTGAGCAGTTCTTC. The chain joins TRBV27 to TRBJ2-1; weak D call: TRBD1 (5 bases). V dropped 5 bases and J dropped 9 bases, with 17 bases sitting between them. The V gene's germline CDR1 is MNHEY and CDR2 SMNVEV (reference sequence). CDR3 size: 14 residues.

The chain links TRBV7-2 to TRBJ1-5; D is possibly TRBD1 (6 bases). Looked up from germline, CDR1 is SGHTA and CDR2 is FQGNSA. The CDR3 has 15 amino acids. V lost 1 base and J 6 bases, leaving 13 bases between the germline ends. CDR3 residues: CASSLDSTGIQPQHF. CDR3 coding DNA: TGTGCCAGCAGCTTAGATTCAACAGGGATTCAGCCCCAGCATTTT.

The chain carries TRBV29-1 and TRBJ2-7, with TRBD2 identical over 7 bases. This CDR3 is built from 11 residues. Germline CDR1 reads SQVTM; CDR2 reads ANQGSEA. The J segment lost 5 bases and the V segment lost 5 bases, leaving 3 bases of the junction unmatched. For the CDR3, the DNA is TGCAGCGTTACGGGGGGTAACGAGCAGTACTTC. Translation: CSVTGGNEQYF.

The chain uses TRBV30 and TRBJ1-3, with a possible D match to TRBD1 (6 bases). The V end was cut by 5 bases, the J end by 2 bases, with 10 bases between. Looked up from germline, CDR1 is GTSNPN and CDR2 is SVGIG (reference sequence). The CDR3 is 13 residues long. The CDR3 DNA sequence: TGTGCCTGGGGGGGGGCAACTGGAAACACCATATATTTT. It codes for CAWGGATGNTIYF.